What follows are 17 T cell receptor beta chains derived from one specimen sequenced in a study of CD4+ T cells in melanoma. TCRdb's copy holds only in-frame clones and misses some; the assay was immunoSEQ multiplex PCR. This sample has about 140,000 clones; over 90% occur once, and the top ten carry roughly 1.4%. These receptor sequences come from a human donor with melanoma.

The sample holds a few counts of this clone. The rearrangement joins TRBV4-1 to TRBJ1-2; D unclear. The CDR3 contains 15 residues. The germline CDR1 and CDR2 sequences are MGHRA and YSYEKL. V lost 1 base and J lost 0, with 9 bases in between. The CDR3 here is CASSQGGPANYGYTF. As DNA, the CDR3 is TGCGCCAGCAGCCAAGGTGGACCGGCTAACTATGGCTACACCTTC.

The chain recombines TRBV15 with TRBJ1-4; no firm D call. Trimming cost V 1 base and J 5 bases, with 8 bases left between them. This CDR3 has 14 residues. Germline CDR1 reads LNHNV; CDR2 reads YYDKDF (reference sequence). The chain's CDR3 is CATSRGQSNEKLFF. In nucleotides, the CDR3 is TGTGCCACCAGCAGAGGCCAGTCGAATGAAAAACTGTTTTTT.

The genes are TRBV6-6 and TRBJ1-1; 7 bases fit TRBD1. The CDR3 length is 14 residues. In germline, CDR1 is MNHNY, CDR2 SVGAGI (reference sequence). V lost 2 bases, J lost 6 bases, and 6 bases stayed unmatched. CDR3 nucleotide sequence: TGTGCCAGCAGTTACGACAGGGTTAACGCTGAAGCTTTCTTT. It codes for CASSYDRVNAEAFF.

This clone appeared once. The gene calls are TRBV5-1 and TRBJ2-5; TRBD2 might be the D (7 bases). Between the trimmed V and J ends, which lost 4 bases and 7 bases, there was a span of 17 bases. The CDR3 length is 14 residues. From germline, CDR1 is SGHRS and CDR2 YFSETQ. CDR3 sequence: CASSPGYREGTQYF. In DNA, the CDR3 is TGCGCCAGCAGCCCTGGTTACAGGGAGGGGACCCAGTACTTC.

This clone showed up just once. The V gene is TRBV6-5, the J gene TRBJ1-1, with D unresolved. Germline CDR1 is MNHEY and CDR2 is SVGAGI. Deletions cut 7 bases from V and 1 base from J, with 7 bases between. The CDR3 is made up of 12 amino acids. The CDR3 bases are TGTGCCAGCAAAGCGCCGAACACTGAAGCTTTCTTT. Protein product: CASKAPNTEAFF.

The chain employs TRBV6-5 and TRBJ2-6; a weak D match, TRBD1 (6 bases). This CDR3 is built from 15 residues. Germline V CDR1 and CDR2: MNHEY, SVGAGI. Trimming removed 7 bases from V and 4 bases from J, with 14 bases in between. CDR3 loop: CASTKGGSGANVLTF. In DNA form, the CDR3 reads TGTGCCAGCACTAAAGGGGGTTCGGGGGCCAACGTCCTGACTTTC.

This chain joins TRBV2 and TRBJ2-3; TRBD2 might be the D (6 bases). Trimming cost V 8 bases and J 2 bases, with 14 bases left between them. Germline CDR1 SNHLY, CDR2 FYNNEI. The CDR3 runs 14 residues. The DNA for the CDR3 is TGTGCCAGCGTGGAGGGGATACCCACAGATACGCAGTATTTT. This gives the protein CASVEGIPTDTQYF.

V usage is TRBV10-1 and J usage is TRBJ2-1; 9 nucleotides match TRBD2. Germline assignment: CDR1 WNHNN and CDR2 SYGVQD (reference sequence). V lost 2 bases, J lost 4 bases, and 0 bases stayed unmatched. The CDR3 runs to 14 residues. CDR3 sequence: CASSESGGYNEQFF. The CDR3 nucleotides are TGCGCCAGCAGTGAGAGCGGGGGGTACAATGAGCAGTTCTTC.

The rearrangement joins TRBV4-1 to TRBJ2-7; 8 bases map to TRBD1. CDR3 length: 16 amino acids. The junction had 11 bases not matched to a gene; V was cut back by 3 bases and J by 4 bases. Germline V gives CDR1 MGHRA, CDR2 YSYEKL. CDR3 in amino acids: CASSQAFQQGAYEQYF. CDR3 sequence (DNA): TGCGCCAGCAGCCAGGCTTTTCAGCAGGGGGCATACGAGCAGTACTTC.

CDR3 sequence reads: CASGSDGGSSYNSPLHF. CDR3 coding DNA: TGTGCTAGTGGTTCAGATGGGGGGAGCTCCTATAATTCACCCCTCCACTTT. V and J are TRBV12-5 and TRBJ1-6; a possible D gene is TRBD1 (5 bases). This CDR3 has 17 amino acids. V was clipped by 4 bases and J by 0 bases, with 13 bases between them. Germline V gives CDR1 LGHNT, CDR2 FRNRAP.

The CDR3 DNA reads as TGTGCCAGCAATTCAGGGGATTGGCAGCCCCAGCATTTT. Amino acid sequence: CASNSGDWQPQHF. V and J are TRBV2 and TRBJ1-5, with D maybe TRBD1 (6 bases). Trimming left V 7 bases short and J 7 bases short, with 14 bases between. CDR3 length: 13 amino acids. The germline V gene has CDR1 SNHLY and CDR2 FYNNEI.

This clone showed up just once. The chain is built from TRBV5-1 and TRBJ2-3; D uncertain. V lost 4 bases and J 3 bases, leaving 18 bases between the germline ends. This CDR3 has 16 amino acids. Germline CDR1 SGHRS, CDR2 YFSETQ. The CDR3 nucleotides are TGCGCCAGCAGCCCCTGGGTAATGGGTGGTACAGATACGCAGTATTTT. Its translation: CASSPWVMGGTDTQYF.

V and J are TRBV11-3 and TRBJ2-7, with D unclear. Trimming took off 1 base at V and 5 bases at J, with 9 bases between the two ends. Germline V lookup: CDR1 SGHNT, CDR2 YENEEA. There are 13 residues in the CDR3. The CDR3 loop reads CASSLAPVNEQYF. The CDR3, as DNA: TGTGCCAGCAGCTTAGCCCCGGTCAACGAGCAGTACTTC.

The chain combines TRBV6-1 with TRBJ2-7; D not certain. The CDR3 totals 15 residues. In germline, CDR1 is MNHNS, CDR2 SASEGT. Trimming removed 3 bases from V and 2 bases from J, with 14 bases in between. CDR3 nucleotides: TGTGCCAGCAGTGAGGGAAGTTCGCCTCCCTACGAGCAGTACTTC. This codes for CASSEGSSPPYEQYF.

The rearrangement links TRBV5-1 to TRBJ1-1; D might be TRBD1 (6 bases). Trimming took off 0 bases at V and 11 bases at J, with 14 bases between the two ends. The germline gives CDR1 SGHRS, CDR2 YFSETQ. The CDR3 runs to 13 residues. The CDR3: CASSLEQGLPAFF. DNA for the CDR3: TGCGCCAGCAGCTTGGAACAGGGTCTCCCGGCTTTCTTT. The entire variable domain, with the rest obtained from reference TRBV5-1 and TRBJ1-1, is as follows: KAGVTQTPRYLIKTRGQQVTLSCSPISGHRSVSWYQQTPGQGLQFLFEYFSETQRNKGNFPGRFSGRQFSNSRSEMNVSTLELGDSALYLCASSLEQGLPAFFGQGTRLTVV.

The CDR3 DNA reads TGTGCCAGCAGCCAATTACCGGACCCCGAGATTACCGGGGAGCTGTTTTTT. As protein: CASSQLPDPEITGELFF. This chain uses TRBV9 with TRBJ2-2; D unclear. The CDR3 has 17 amino acids. The V gene's germline CDR1 is SGDLS and CDR2 YYNGEE. Trimming took off 4 bases at V and 5 bases at J, with 21 bases between the two ends.

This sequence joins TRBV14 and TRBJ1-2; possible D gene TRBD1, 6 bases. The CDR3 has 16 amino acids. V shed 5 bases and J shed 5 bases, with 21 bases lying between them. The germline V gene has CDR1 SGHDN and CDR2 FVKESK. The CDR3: CASSSHGGGREYGYTF. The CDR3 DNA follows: TGTGCCAGCAGCTCCCACGGAGGGGGGAGAGAGTATGGCTACACCTTC.